The rows below give T cell receptor beta chains drawn from one sample of a study of PD-L1 blockade in urothelial cancer. The repertoire was sequenced with immunoSEQ multiplex PCR; TCRdb's copy has only in-frame clones and lacks some. Among 95,000 to 100,000 clones listed, about nine tenths were seen once. This specimen consisted of PBMCs, obtained around atezolizumab (anti-PD-L1) treatment. The receptor source for this set is a man aged 55 to 70 with urothelial cancer. Each CDR3 is given with its conserved first and last residue. D genes are given only for firm matches. A clone size is listed for some rows: how often the clone was seen (once, few, many), or a class if it is expanded.

D gene: TRBD2
J gene: TRBJ2-1
clone size: NA
V gene: TRBV7-2
CDR3 protein: CASSLRGSYNEQFF
CDR3 DNA: TGTGCCAGCAGCTTACGCGGGAGCTACAATGAGCAGTTCTTC

D gene: NA
J gene: TRBJ2-7
clone size: NA
V gene: TRBV28
CDR3 protein: CASSYQYEQYF
CDR3 DNA: TGTGCCAGCAGTTATCAATACGAGCAGTACTTC

D gene: TRBD1
J gene: TRBJ2-2
clone size: NA
V gene: TRBV27
CDR3 protein: CASSLLTGTGATGELFF
CDR3 DNA: TGTGCCAGCAGTTTACTCACCGGGACAGGGGCGACCGGGGAGCTGTTTTTT

D gene: NA
J gene: TRBJ1-2
clone size: NA
V gene: TRBV5-6
CDR3 protein: CASSPEGFNGANYGYTF
CDR3 DNA: TGTGCCAGCAGCCCGGAGGGGTTCAATGGGGCTAACTATGGCTACACCTTC

D gene: NA
J gene: TRBJ2-5
clone size: NA
V gene: TRBV7-3
CDR3 protein: CASSTTGNQETQYF
CDR3 DNA: TGTGCCAGCAGCACTACAGGGAACCAAGAGACCCAGTACTTC

D gene: NA
J gene: TRBJ2-7
clone size: NA
V gene: TRBV5-1
CDR3 protein: CASSLDRDDEQYF
CDR3 DNA: TGCGCCAGCAGCTTGGACAGGGACGACGAGCAGTACTTC

D gene: TRBD1
J gene: TRBJ2-4
clone size: NA
V gene: TRBV10-3
CDR3 protein: CAISESGQGGKNIQYF
CDR3 DNA: TGTGCCATCAGTGAGTCGGGACAGGGCGGCAAAAACATTCAGTACTTC

D gene: TRBD1
J gene: TRBJ1-3
clone size: few
V gene: TRBV13
CDR3 protein: CASSLRQGRSGNTIYF
CDR3 DNA: TGTGCCAGCAGCCTTCGACAGGGCCGCTCTGGAAACACCATATATTTT

D gene: NA
J gene: TRBJ2-1
clone size: NA
V gene: TRBV18
CDR3 protein: CASSPTYNEQFF
CDR3 DNA: TGTGCCAGCTCACCGACTTACAATGAGCAGTTCTTC

D gene: NA
J gene: TRBJ2-4
clone size: NA
V gene: TRBV7-6
CDR3 protein: CASSTSTGSLNIQYF
CDR3 DNA: TGTGCCAGCAGCACCTCTACGGGGTCCCTAAACATTCAGTACTTC

D gene: TRBD1
J gene: TRBJ2-6
clone size: few
V gene: TRBV11-3
CDR3 protein: CASNGQGVSGANVLTF
CDR3 DNA: TGTGCCAGCAACGGACAGGGGGTCTCTGGGGCCAACGTCCTGACTTTC

D gene: NA
J gene: TRBJ1-2
clone size: NA
V gene: TRBV5-6
CDR3 protein: CASSLRQNYGYTF
CDR3 DNA: TGTGCCAGCAGCCTGCGACAAAACTATGGCTACACCTTC

D gene: NA
J gene: TRBJ1-3
clone size: once
V gene: TRBV9
CDR3 protein: CASSLRQDRNTIYF
CDR3 DNA: TGTGCCAGCAGCTTAAGACAGGACAGAAACACCATATATTTT

D gene: TRBD1
J gene: TRBJ2-7
clone size: NA
V gene: TRBV6-1
CDR3 protein: CASSRDRAEQYF
CDR3 DNA: TGTGCCAGCAGCCGGGACAGGGCCGAGCAGTACTTC

D gene: NA
J gene: TRBJ2-3
clone size: NA
V gene: TRBV5-8
CDR3 protein: CASSLGAITDTQYF
CDR3 DNA: TGTGCCAGCAGCTTGGGGGCGATCACAGATACGCAGTATTTT

D gene: NA
J gene: TRBJ2-1
clone size: once
V gene: TRBV28
CDR3 protein: CASIPSIGSSYNEQFF
CDR3 DNA: TGTGCCAGCATCCCTTCCATTGGGAGCTCCTACAATGAGCAGTTCTTC

D gene: NA
J gene: TRBJ2-7
clone size: many
V gene: TRBV27
CDR3 protein: CASFDPGQSYEQYF
CDR3 DNA: TGTGCCAGCTTCGATCCGGGACAATCCTACGAGCAGTACTTC

D gene: TRBD2
J gene: TRBJ2-1
clone size: NA
V gene: TRBV11-1
CDR3 protein: CASSRGGLGTYNEQFF
CDR3 DNA: TGTGCCAGCAGCCGGGGGGGACTAGGGACCTACAATGAGCAGTTCTTC